This T cell receptor beta chain was found in a study of T cells in Graves' hyperthyroidism and ophthalmopathy. The PBMCs studied were ones that came from 8.5 to 10 ml fresh peripheral blood. There are a few counts of this clonotype. Its target is not known. Points from the study as a whole: Most thyroid-expanded clonotypes above 0.001 were also found in blood.

From germline, CDR1 is SGHRS and CDR2 YFSETQ. V lost 1 base to trimming and J lost 2 bases, with 15 bases between them. This CDR3 is built from 16 residues. The CDR3 regions of TCR beta were amplified from RNA transcripts. TCR CDR3 underwent first-round RT-PCR with the HTBI primer set. TCRdb processed the multiplex PCR reads anew with MiXCR; each CDR3 protein has one entry. The sample yields about 760,000 distinct CDR3 sequences, 30% to 40% seen once. The source is a woman aged 40 to 50 with Graves' hyperthyroidism. V gene TRBV5-1 combines with J gene TRBJ2-5; possible D gene TRBD1, 5 bases. Sequenced: blood. Here the CDR3 reads CASSLWGTLKQETQYF. CDR3 DNA: TGCGCCAGCAGCTTGTGGGGCACATTGAAACAAGAGACCCAGTACTTC.